Below, one T cell receptor (beta chain) is given with its context. This sample was taken from a study of blood T cell repertoires in COVID-19. Study information: The United States, Italy and Spain provided the acute and convalescent COVID-19 samples. The cDNA or gDNA used as material had been derived from T cells, B-cell-depleted T cells, or PBMCs.

As originally analysed: Scientists estimated how many nucleated cells there were by amplifying reference gene primers. Method: immunoSEQ multiplex PCR; TCRdb's copy keeps in-frame clones and lacks some. The V and J calls and clone size come from that table; D and trimming were worked out from the DNA. The data contain approximately 50,000 clones, roughly 85% of them singletons. Trimming cost V 0 bases and J 0 bases; bases outside gene matches: 3. The CDR3 sequence is 16 residues long. Germline values: CDR1 KGHSH, CDR2 LQKENI. Source material: peripheral blood. This clonotype was sampled from a woman older than 75 with acute or convalescent COVID-19. The V gene is TRBV18, the J gene TRBJ2-7; TRBD1 agrees at 9 bases. In nucleotides, the CDR3 is TGTGCCAGCTCACCACCGACAGGGGGGAGCTCCTACGAGCAGTACTTC. Amino acids: CASSPPTGGSSYEQYF.